The entry that follows covers one T cell receptor beta chain sequence. The data originate from a study of blood T cell repertoires in COVID-19. Background on the study: COVID-19 samples collected from the United States, Italy and Spain covered acute and convalescent phases. T cells, B-cell-depleted T cells, or PBMCs provided the cDNA or gDNA that served as material.

Using immunoSEQ multiplex PCR, the repertoire was profiled, and TCRdb retains in-frame clones only, with some absent. Of around 200,000 clones in the sample, over 75% were seen once. Participants' reported clinical history set cohort assignment. The CDR3 is 14 amino acids. In germline, CDR1 is LNHDA, CDR2 SQIVND (reference sequence). The V end lost 3 bases, the J end lost 0 bases, and 8 bases lay between the germline ends. The J gene is TRBJ1-1, the V gene TRBV19; D is ambiguous. The sample comprised PBMCs or T cells enriched from blood (not recorded which). This TCR was recovered from a woman between 35 and 50 years old with acute COVID-19. The CDR3 reads CASSMQALNTEAFF. In DNA, the CDR3 is TGTGCCAGTAGTATGCAGGCGCTGAACACTGAAGCTTTCTTT. The complete variable domain, with remaining parts taken from reference TRBV19 and TRBJ1-1, reads DGGITQSPKYLFRKEGQNVTLSCEQNLNHDAMYWYRQDPGQGLRLIYYSQIVNDFQKGDIAEGYSVSREKKESFPLTVTSAQKNPTAFYLCASSMQALNTEAFFGQGTRLTVV.